These T cell receptor beta chains were read from a single sample in a study of T cell repertoires in cytomegalovirus infection. TCRdb re-called the reads with MiXCR, one entry per CDR3 protein. The table includes just under 550,000 distinct CDR3 sequences, about a quarter detected once. Sequencing was carried out using PBMCs. Receptor source: a human donor in good health (CMV status not recorded). Some clones in this sample may be carry-over from other donors' samples. The CDR3 runs from the conserved cysteine through the conserved F or W. The D gene is left open where the match is weak. For some rows the clone size is stated as once, few or many, or as a class when expanded; others skip it.

few TRBJ2-5 TRBD2 TRBV7-2 CASSLNSGAQETQYF TGTGCCAGCAGCTTAAATAGCGGGGCCCAAGAGACCCAGTACTTC
few TRBJ1-5 . TRBV11-2 CASSPSGGQNQPQHF TGTGCCAGCAGCCCTTCGGGGGGGCAGAATCAGCCCCAGCATTTT
. TRBJ2-3 TRBD2 TRBV7-2 CASRRTSGNSADTQYF TGTGCCAGCAGGCGGACTAGCGGGAATAGCGCAGATACGCAGTATTTT
. TRBJ1-5 . TRBV7-9 CASGGGNSNQPQHF TGTGCCAGCGGAGGGGGTAATAGCAATCAGCCCCAGCATTTT
few TRBJ2-5 . TRBV12-3/TRBV12-4 CASSLGGGVAQETQYF TGTGCCAGCAGCCTTGGGGGCGGGGTCGCCCAAGAGACCCAGTACTTC
. TRBJ2-1 TRBD2 TRBV10-3 CAISESVLAGGHNEQFF TGTGCCATCAGTGAGTCGGTTCTAGCGGGAGGGCACAATGAGCAGTTCTTC
. TRBJ2-3 TRBD2 TRBV24-1 CATSDPSSGRPDTQYF TGTGCCACCAGTGATCCCTCTAGCGGGAGACCAGATACGCAGTATTTT
many TRBJ2-5 . TRBV11-2 CASSLGEAVQQETQYF TGTGCCAGCAGCCTTGGGGAAGCGGTCCAACAAGAGACCCAGTACTTC
. TRBJ1-6 . TRBV4-1 CASSQVGRTNSPLHF TGCGCCAGCAGCCAAGTGGGACGGACTAATTCACCCCTCCACTTT
. TRBJ2-1 . TRBV5-1 CASSPYIEGSLIEQFF TGCGCCAGCAGCCCGTATATTGAGGGGAGTCTAATCGAGCAGTTCTTC
many TRBJ2-6 TRBD1 TRBV7-8 CASSPRDSFFSGANVLTF TGTGCCAGCAGCCCTCGGGACAGTTTCTTCTCTGGGGCCAACGTCCTGACTTTC
many TRBJ2-7 TRBD2 TRBV7-2 CASSSPGGRVYEQYF TGTGCCAGCAGCTCCCCTGGAGGGAGGGTCTACGAGCAGTACTTC
few TRBJ1-1 . TRBV7-9 CASSFWSENTEAFF TGTGCCAGCAGCTTTTGGTCAGAAAACACTGAAGCTTTCTTT
few TRBJ1-2 . TRBV7-2 CASSLLSINYGYTF TGTGCCAGCAGCTTACTTTCTATCAACTATGGCTACACCTTC
. TRBJ2-7 . TRBV7-2 CASSLAVGAGIYEQYF TGTGCCAGCAGCTTAGCGGTCGGTGCGGGGATCTACGAGCAGTACTTC
few TRBJ2-1 . TRBV6-2/TRBV6-3 CASSYFVSNEQFF TGTGCCAGCAGTTATTTCGTGTCCAATGAGCAGTTCTTC
. TRBJ1-1 . TRBV2 CASSPWGAGTEAFF TGTGCCAGCAGTCCCTGGGGGGCGGGGACTGAAGCTTTCTTT
. TRBJ2-3 TRBD2 TRBV7-9 CASSLGGGVNTQYF TGTGCCAGCAGCTTAGGTGGGGGGGTCAATACGCAGTATTTT
many TRBJ1-6 TRBD1 TRBV7-2 CASSQVGQAFNSPLHF TGTGCCAGCAGCCAGGTTGGACAGGCCTTTAATTCACCCCTCCACTTT
. TRBJ1-5 TRBD1 TRBV7-9 CASSNRDRDPSNQPQHF TGTGCCAGCAGCAACCGGGACAGGGATCCTAGCAATCAGCCCCAGCATTTT
. TRBJ1-4 . TRBV7-2 CASSLANTGMGEKLFF TGTGCCAGCAGCTTAGCGAATACAGGGATGGGTGAAAAACTGTTTTTT
. TRBJ2-3 TRBD1 TRBV18 CASSPLSGTVRRTDTQYF TGTGCCAGCTCACCACTGTCTGGGACAGTCCGCCGCACAGATACGCAGTATTTT
many TRBJ2-5 TRBD2 TRBV7-2 CASSSSGTSGETQYF TGTGCCAGCAGCTCCTCCGGGACTAGCGGAGAGACCCAGTACTTC
many TRBJ1-1 . TRBV11-3 CASSPGTGNTEAFF TGTGCCAGCAGCCCCGGGACGGGGAACACTGAAGCTTTCTTT
. TRBJ2-6 TRBD1 TRBV5-1 CASSGTGTGANVLTF TGCGCCAGCAGCGGGACAGGGACTGGGGCCAACGTCCTGACTTTC
. TRBJ1-6 . TRBV20-1 CSASGGGGNSPLHF TGCAGTGCTAGTGGGGGCGGGGGGAATTCACCCCTCCACTTT
few TRBJ2-5 . TRBV4-1 CASSQGGILQTQYF TGCGCCAGCAGCCAAGGCGGGATCCTTCAGACCCAGTACTTC
. TRBJ1-5 . TRBV4-2 CASSQEHQPQHF TGTGCCAGCAGCCAAGAACATCAGCCCCAGCATTTT